This T cell receptor beta chain is drawn from a study of cytomegalovirus exposure and HLA in healthy donors. Study-level findings and limits: Upon later analysis, TCR association rates were observed to vary by HLA locus, being highest for DRB1 and lowest for HLA-C. It was assumed in the presence/absence analyses that sequencing depth was roughly uniform across donors. More clonal expansion characterized HLA-associated TCR beta chains than equally common others in a later analysis.

Remarks on this clone: What it recognizes is unknown.

Researchers ran the PCR with 60 Vbeta and 13 Jbeta primers. Here immunoSEQ multiplex PCR was the method, and the copy in TCRdb shows in-frame clones only, minus some. The sample records over 80,000 clones, more than 70% being singletons. The CDR3 spans 13 residues. The germline V gene has CDR1 SGHTA and CDR2 FQGNSA. V was clipped by 3 bases and J by 10 bases, with 13 bases between them. The clonotype originates from a man aged 35 to 55 in good health and CMV-seronegative. The J gene is TRBJ2-1, the V gene TRBV7-2, with a tentative D call TRBD1 (6 bases). The sequenced sample consisted of PBMCs. CDR3 sequence: CASSLTGISEQFF. The DNA of the CDR3 is TGTGCCAGCAGCTTGACAGGAATTAGCGAGCAGTTCTTC.